This entry lists 31 T cell receptor beta chains sequenced from one sample in a study of human T cells and chemical hapten exposure. Noted time point: patch test 2, 6 weeks after DPC sensitization. Treatment specified: therapeutic diphenylcyclopropenone sensitization with weekly scalp DPC. TCRdb analysed the RACE reads with MiXCR anew, one entry per CDR3 protein. Of about 82,000 distinct CDR3 sequences listed, approximately 7% were seen once; the top ten hold 1% to 1.5%. Material: whole blood, obtained in connection with sensitization to the hapten diphenylcyclopropenone (DPC). The receptors originated from a woman aged 25 to 45 with alopecia areata. Some clones in this sample may be carry-over from other donors' samples.

This clonotype was seen only a few times. V and J are TRBV7-8 and TRBJ2-7; unclear D gene. CDR3 length: 14 residues. The germline V gene encodes CDR1 SGHVS and CDR2 FQNEAQ. V was pared by 1 base and J by 2 bases, with 9 bases between. The CDR3 protein is CASSLGALTYEQYF. The CDR3 DNA sequence: TGTGCCAGCAGCTTAGGGGCCCTGACCTACGAGCAGTACTTC.

This clonotype was found a few times. CDR3 amino acids: CSIMTSGNTIYF. For the CDR3, the DNA is TGCAGCATTATGACGAGCGGAAACACCATATATTTT. The chain links TRBV29-1 to TRBJ1-3; D not resolved. This CDR3 is 12 amino acids long. V was trimmed by 8 bases and J by 4 bases, leaving 12 bases between them. Germline V gene lookup returns CDR1 SQVTM and CDR2 ANQGSEA.

This clonotype was counted between two and nine times. V is TRBV7-2 and J is TRBJ1-6, with a possible D match to TRBD1 (6 bases). The CDR3 is 16 amino acids. Trimming shortened V by 5 bases and J by 7 bases, and 18 bases separated the two germline ends. The germline V gene encodes CDR1 SGHTA and CDR2 FQGNSA. The CDR3 sequence is CASSPITGIWNSPLHF. CDR3 nucleotide sequence: TGTGCCAGCAGCCCCATTACAGGGATTTGGAATTCACCCCTCCACTTT.

This clonotype was seen many times. This chain joins TRBV6-5 and TRBJ2-5; 7 positions match TRBD1. Trimming removed 3 bases from V and 5 bases from J; junction bases left unmatched: 6. The CDR3 consists of 14 residues. Germline CDR1 reads MNHEY; CDR2 reads SVGAGI. CDR3 in DNA: TGTGCCAGCAGTTATAGAGGGGGCGCGGAGACCCAGTACTTC. Translation gives CASSYRGGAETQYF.

This clonotype turned up a few times. This chain joins TRBV21-1 and TRBJ1-2; the table assigns TRBD1, which was not confirmed against the DNA. TRBV21-1 constitutes a pseudogene. The CDR3 has 17 amino acids. The DNA of the CDR3 is TGTGCCAGTCCCATAGGTGAAGGCTTCCCCCTTGGCTATGGCTACACCTTC. This translates into CASPIGEGFPLGYGYTF.

This clonotype occurred many times. The chain is built from TRBV2 and TRBJ1-1, with D maybe TRBD1 (6 bases). The germline CDR1 and CDR2 sequences are SNHLY and FYNNEI. The CDR3 runs to 13 residues. Trimming shortened V by 3 bases and J by 8 bases, and 13 bases separated the two germline ends. The CDR3 bases are TGTGCCAGCAGTGAGGAGGGGGGGTCAGAAGCTTTCTTT. It specifies CASSEEGGSEAFF. Full variable domain (outside the CDR3, taken from reference TRBV2 and TRBJ1-1): EPEVTQTPSHQVTQMGQEVILRCVPISNHLYFYWYRQILGQKVEFLVSFYNNEISEKSEIFDDQFSVERPDGSNFTLKIRSTKLEDSAMYFCASSEEGGSEAFFGQGTRLTVV.

This clonotype was recorded at least ten times. CDR3 bases: TGCGCCAGCAGGCCCGGACTAGCAACAGATACGCAGTATTTT. Residues: CASRPGLATDTQYF. This chain connects TRBV5-1 to TRBJ2-3; TRBD2 agrees at 8 bases. The CDR3 extends over 14 amino acids. The germline gives CDR1 SGHRS, CDR2 YFSETQ. J was trimmed by 3 bases and V by 5 bases; bases with no gene match: 5.

The V and J genes are TRBV4-1 and TRBJ2-5; 10 nucleotides line up with TRBD2. V shed 3 bases and J 3 bases; nucleotides not matched to a gene: 7. The germline CDR1 and CDR2 sequences are MGHRA and YSYEKL. This CDR3 spans 16 amino acids. Here the CDR3 DNA reads TGCGCCAGCAGCCATCTAGCGGGGGTAATTGAAGAGACCCAGTACTTC. It encodes CASSHLAGVIEETQYF.

The chain uses TRBV7-3 and TRBJ2-1; 9 nucleotides align to TRBD2. CDR3 size: 15 residues. V shed 1 base, J shed 8 bases, and the junction held 6 bases outside the gene matches. Germline CDR1 is SGHTA and CDR2 is FQGTGA. CDR3 amino acids: CASSLMTSGAHEQFF. The CDR3 DNA reads TGTGCCAGCAGCTTAATGACTAGCGGAGCCCATGAGCAGTTCTTC.

This clonotype came up many times. V usage is TRBV9 and J usage is TRBJ2-5, with D perhaps TRBD1 (6 bases). V lost 0 bases to trimming and J lost 3 bases, with 6 bases between them. The CDR3 is made up of 13 amino acids. CDR1 and CDR2 from the germline V gene are SGDLS and YYNGEE. The CDR3 DNA follows: TGTGCCAGCAGCGTAGGACAGGAAGAGACCCAGTACTTC. Translation gives CASSVGQEETQYF.

Ten or more counts support this clonotype. The V and J genes are TRBV5-1 and TRBJ1-5, with unresolved D. Germline CDR1 is SGHRS and CDR2 is YFSETQ. The CDR3 is made up of 15 amino acids. Trimming pared 0 bases from V and 3 bases from J, leaving 10 bases between. This CDR3 reads CASSLVGGLNQPQHF. CDR3 DNA: TGCGCCAGCAGCTTGGTGGGCGGACTCAATCAGCCCCAGCATTTT.

This clonotype was seen only a few times. The chain employs TRBV6-5 and TRBJ2-7; D remains unclear. CDR1 and CDR2 (germline): MNHEY, SVGAGI. V was trimmed by 3 bases and J by 4 bases, leaving 16 bases between them. This CDR3 region has 15 residues. The CDR3 is CASSYRAYNPYEQYF. The DNA of the CDR3 is TGTGCCAGCAGTTATCGGGCCTACAATCCGTACGAGCAGTACTTC.

V gene TRBV29-1 combines with J gene TRBJ1-2, with D possibly TRBD1 on 5 matching bases. This CDR3 spans 12 amino acids. From germline, CDR1 is SQVTM and CDR2 ANQGSEA. V was shortened by 5 bases and J by 4 bases, with 11 bases between the two germline ends. The CDR3 DNA reads as TGCAGCGTTTCCCAGGGTTCCTATGGCTACACCTTC. Translating it yields CSVSQGSYGYTF.

Many counts were recorded for this clonotype. The chain joins TRBV11-2 to TRBJ2-3; D call uncertain. Germline CDR1 SGHAT, CDR2 FQNNGV. The CDR3 runs 16 residues. V dropped 0 bases and J dropped 2 bases, with 12 bases sitting between them. The CDR3, as DNA: TGTGCCAGCAGCTTAGATCACAAAGGGATCACAGATACGCAGTATTTT. Translating gives CASSLDHKGITDTQYF.

This clonotype was recorded a few times. V gene TRBV6-2 or TRBV6-3 combines with J gene TRBJ2-3; 12 bases map to TRBD1. Unmatched junction bases numbered 1, after V lost 5 bases and J lost 7 bases. The V gene's germline CDR1 is MNHEY and CDR2 SVGEGT. CDR3 length: 13 residues. The CDR3 nucleotides are TGTGCCAGCAGTGGGACAGGGGGCAATACGCAGTATTTT. It translates to CASSGTGGNTQYF.

This clonotype was detected many times. This rearrangement joins TRBV6-1 to TRBJ1-5; 10 nucleotides match TRBD1. Germline values: CDR1 MNHNS, CDR2 SASEGT. This CDR3 is 15 amino acids long. V gave up 6 bases and J gave up 5 bases; unmatched junction bases: 7. The CDR3 nucleotides read TGTGCCAGCAGGGAGGGACAGGGGTACTATCAGCCCCAGCATTTT. It codes for CASREGQGYYQPQHF.

This clonotype came up many times. The V and J genes are TRBV5-1 and TRBJ1-2, with D possibly matching TRBD1 (6 bases). Trimming shortened V by 4 bases and J by 7 bases, and 14 bases separated the two germline ends. Germline assignment: CDR1 SGHRS and CDR2 YFSETQ. This CDR3 has 13 amino acids. CDR3 nucleotide sequence: TGCGCCAGCAGCCTCTATCAGGGGACTGGCTACACCTTC. Translated: CASSLYQGTGYTF.

The sample holds many counts of this clonotype. The V gene is TRBV27, the J gene TRBJ1-6, with D perhaps TRBD1 (5 bases). This CDR3 is 15 amino acids long. Germline CDR1 MNHEY, CDR2 SMNVEV (reference sequence). The V end was cut by 2 bases, the J end by 8 bases, with 13 bases between. This CDR3 reads CASSLAREVYSPLHF. The CDR3 DNA sequence: TGTGCCAGCAGTTTAGCCAGGGAGGTATATTCACCCCTCCACTTT.

This clonotype was counted ten times or more. V is TRBV10-2 and J is TRBJ2-5; 9 nucleotides align to TRBD2. There are 15 residues in the CDR3. The junction had 11 bases not matched to a gene; V was cut back by 6 bases and J by 6 bases. Germline CDR1 is WSHSY and CDR2 is SAAADI. CDR3 coding DNA: TGCGCCAGCAGCGAGAGCCTGGGACTAGCAAAGACCCAGTACTTC. Protein product: CASSESLGLAKTQYF.

This clonotype was counted a few times. This chain connects TRBV7-3 to TRBJ1-6, with D tentatively TRBD1 (5 bases). V dropped 2 bases and J dropped 11 bases, with 10 bases sitting between them. This CDR3 contains 13 residues. The germline V gene has CDR1 SGHTA and CDR2 FQGTGA. Here the CDR3 reads CASSLGGQPPLHF. CDR3 coding DNA: TGTGCCAGCAGCTTAGGGGGTCAGCCACCCCTCCACTTT.

A few counts support this clonotype. The V call is TRBV18, the J call TRBJ2-3; D may be TRBD2 (7 bases). Trimming pared 6 bases from V and 2 bases from J, leaving 18 bases between. Germline lookup yields CDR1 KGHSH and CDR2 LQKENI. This CDR3 has 16 residues. The CDR3 bases are TGTGCCAGCTCGCCAACGGGGGGCCGGCACACAGATACGCAGTATTTT. It encodes CASSPTGGRHTDTQYF. Variable domain in full (rest from reference TRBV18 and TRBJ2-3): NAGVMQNPRHLVRRRGQEARLRCSPMKGHSHVYWYRQLPEEGLKFMVYLQKENIIDESGMPKERFSAEFPKEGPSILRIQQVVRGDSAAYFCASSPTGGRHTDTQYFGPGTRLTVL.

This clonotype occurred many times. The chain joins TRBV10-3 to TRBJ1-6, with 9 nucleotides matching TRBD1. The CDR3 has 16 residues. V shed 5 bases and J 5 bases; nucleotides not matched to a gene: 7. The germline gives CDR1 ENHRY, CDR2 SYGVKD. CDR3 protein: CAISPGQGEDNSPLHF. DNA for the CDR3: TGTGCCATCAGTCCGGGACAGGGAGAAGATAATTCACCCCTCCACTTT.

The CDR3 sequence is CASSFPGVRARVANIQYF. The DNA of the CDR3 is TGCGCCAGCAGCTTCCCAGGGGTCAGGGCTAGAGTAGCGAACATTCAGTACTTC. This chain connects TRBV5-1 to TRBJ2-4; the D gene is possibly TRBD1 (6 bases). Germline V gene sequence: CDR1 SGHRS, CDR2 YFSETQ. V dropped 2 bases and J dropped 7 bases, with 25 bases sitting between them. This CDR3 has 18 amino acids.

The chain has TRBV6-2 or TRBV6-3 and TRBJ2-1; 11 bases are shared with TRBD2. Germline V gene data show CDR1 as MNHEY and CDR2 as SVGEGT. The V gene end was trimmed by 7 bases and the J gene end by 5 bases; junction bases not matched to a gene: 7. This CDR3 has 15 amino acids. CDR3 DNA sequence: TGTGCCAGCATCATCGGGACTAGCGGTAACAATGAGCAGTTCTTC. It encodes CASIIGTSGNNEQFF.

The sample holds many counts of this clonotype. V and J are TRBV12-5 and TRBJ1-2; the D is unclear. The CDR3 sequence is 15 residues long. Trimming stripped 0 bases from V and 8 bases from J, with 16 bases between. Germline values: CDR1 LGHNT, CDR2 FRNRAP. The CDR3, as DNA: TGTGCTAGTGGTTTGGTTCTATTCGGCCCCCAGGGCTACACCTTC. This encodes CASGLVLFGPQGYTF. Full variable domain (missing parts from reference TRBV12-5 and TRBJ1-2): DARVTQTPRHKVTEMGQEVTMRCQPILGHNTVFWYRQTMMQGLELLAYFRNRAPLDDSGMPKDRFSAEMPDATLATLKIQPSEPRDSAVYFCASGLVLFGPQGYTFGSGTRLTVV.

This clonotype was detected many times. The V and J genes are TRBV18 and TRBJ1-2; D is undetermined. CDR3 length equals 15 residues. V gave up 2 bases and J gave up 4 bases, with 14 bases separating them. The germline gives CDR1 KGHSH, CDR2 LQKENI. The CDR3 spells CASSPSEGTLYGYTF. In DNA, the CDR3 is TGTGCCAGCTCACCAAGTGAAGGCACTCTCTATGGCTACACCTTC.

This clonotype was counted ten times or more. The V and J genes are TRBV2 and TRBJ1-3; 8 nucleotides align to TRBD1. The junction had 2 bases not matched to a gene; V was cut back by 7 bases and J by 0 bases. The germline gives CDR1 SNHLY, CDR2 FYNNEI. This CDR3 region has 14 residues. In DNA form, the CDR3 reads TGTGCCAGCAACAGGGGGATCTCTGGAAACACCATATATTTT. This sequence encodes CASNRGISGNTIYF. Using reference TRBV2 and TRBJ1-3 for the parts outside the CDR3, the full variable domain is EPEVTQTPSHQVTQMGQEVILRCVPISNHLYFYWYRQILGQKVEFLVSFYNNEISEKSEIFDDQFSVERPDGSNFTLKIRSTKLEDSAMYFCASNRGISGNTIYFGEGSWLTVV.

The sample holds a few counts of this clonotype. This rearrangement joins TRBV11-3 to TRBJ2-2; 7 bases are shared with TRBD2. With V trimmed by 2 bases and J by 5 bases, 2 bases remained unmatched. The CDR3 runs 14 residues. Germline V gene lookup returns CDR1 SGHNT and CDR2 YENEEA. The CDR3 region is CASSLQGGTGELFF. Written as DNA, the CDR3 is TGTGCCAGCAGCTTACAGGGAGGGACCGGGGAGCTGTTTTTT.

The sample holds many counts of this clonotype. This chain links TRBV3-1 with TRBJ2-3; 7 nucleotides agree with TRBD2. Germline V gives CDR1 LGHDT, CDR2 YNNKEL (reference sequence). J was trimmed by 4 bases and V by 4 bases; bases with no gene match: 5. This CDR3 contains 14 residues. The CDR3 sequence is CASSRSGVADTQYF. As DNA, the CDR3 is TGTGCCAGCAGCCGCAGCGGGGTCGCAGATACGCAGTATTTT.

This clonotype occurred many times. The genes are TRBV9 and TRBJ2-1; TRBD2 agrees at 11 bases. The CDR3 covers 15 residues. Germline V gene sequence: CDR1 SGDLS, CDR2 YYNGEE. Losses at the gene ends were 4 bases for V and 3 bases for J; bases not matched to a gene: 3. The CDR3: CASSKGLADYNEQFF. The CDR3 DNA is TGTGCCAGCAGCAAGGGACTAGCGGACTACAATGAGCAGTTCTTC.

V gene TRBV5-1 combines with J gene TRBJ1-3; D unresolved. The germline V gene has CDR1 SGHRS and CDR2 YFSETQ. V shed 0 bases and J shed 9 bases, with 19 bases lying between them. The CDR3 loop spans 16 amino acids. The CDR3 nucleotides read TGCGCCAGCAGCTTGGGCGGCAGGACTCTGGGGAGCACCATATATTTT. Translation gives CASSLGGRTLGSTIYF.